This T cell receptor beta chain was profiled in a study of CD8 T cells in Susac syndrome. CDR3 length equals 14 residues. With 5 bases clipped from V and 6 bases from J, the junction kept 7 bases outside the gene matches. Germline V gene sequence: CDR1 ENHRY, CDR2 SYGVKD. After extraction with the RNeasy kit, 0.5 to 1 ug of the RNA was reverse transcribed using random hexamers. TCRdb re-called the immunoSEQ multiplex PCR reads with MiXCR, one entry per CDR3 protein. The repertoire holds around 200,000 distinct CDR3 sequences, with 85% to 95% as singletons. Sequencing used CD4+ T cells from PBMCs. The chain employs TRBV10-3 and TRBJ2-1; 7 bases align to TRBD1. The sequence was collected from a human donor in good health. CDR3 sequence: CAISPGQRSNEQFF. The CDR3 DNA is TGTGCCATCAGTCCGGGACAGAGGAGCAATGAGCAGTTCTTC.